This T cell receptor (beta chain) was found in a study of T cells in Graves' hyperthyroidism and ophthalmopathy. Study results and limitations: Ophthalmopathy was told apart from stable hyperthyroidism by a 13 V-J model.

Uncontrolled infections, other autoimmune diseases, pregnancy or lactation led to exclusion of patients. Every diagnosis used clinical symptoms, serum thyroxine and TRAb, thyroid ultrasound and orbital computed tomography. It was 8.5 to 10 ml of fresh peripheral blood that supplied the PBMCs. Ten or more counts support this clonotype. The antigen is unknown. Amplification of TCR beta CDR3 regions was performed using RNA transcripts as template. With the HTBI primer set, the TCR CDR3 went through a first round of RT-PCR. TCRdb re-analysed the multiplex PCR reads in MiXCR, keeping a single row per CDR3 protein. The repertoire includes 360,000 or so distinct CDR3 sequences, approximately 18% of them detected once, and 15% to 17% sits in the top ten. Material: blood. This TCR was recovered from a woman between 35 and 50 years old with Graves' ophthalmopathy.

The CDR3 DNA reads as TGCAGCGTCAACCAGGAATACACCGGGGAGCTGTTTTTT. As protein: CSVNQEYTGELFF. This rearrangement joins TRBV29-1 to TRBJ2-2; D call uncertain. The CDR3 length is 13 residues. The germline V and J ends were trimmed by 6 bases and 3 bases, with 11 bases remaining between them. Germline V lookup: CDR1 SQVTM, CDR2 ANQGSEA.